In its sample, the clone carrying this T cell receptor beta chain was seen once. The data were obtained in a study of blood T cell repertoires in COVID-19. Study overall: There were acute and convalescent COVID-19 samples, and they came from the United States, Italy and Spain. T cells, B-cell-depleted T cells, or PBMCs supplied cDNA or gDNA.

Per the original data handling: Nucleated cell number was recorded as an estimate derived from reference gene primer amplification. The method was immunoSEQ multiplex PCR; TCRdb's version includes in-frame clones alone and lacks a portion of them. V and J calls and clone size follow that table, whereas D and trimming were derived from the DNA. The sample includes about 230,000 clones, more than 65% of them seen just once. The CDR3 totals 16 residues. Germline V lookup: CDR1 LNHDA, CDR2 SQIVND (reference sequence). Germline trimming cut 4 bases from V and 0 bases from J; bases unmatched to any gene: 5.

Sequencing was done on a sample of peripheral blood. The genes are TRBV19 and TRBJ1-3, with 8 nucleotides matching TRBD1. This TCR came from an elderly woman with acute or convalescent COVID-19. CDR3 amino acids: CASSTGQGSSGNTIYF. The CDR3 DNA reads TGTGCCAGTAGTACCGGACAGGGAAGCTCTGGAAACACCATATATTTT.